The 20 T cell receptor beta chains reported below all come from one sample, sequenced in a study of CXCR3-negative and CXCR3-positive naive CD8 T cells. Overall study findings and caveats: Greater hydrophobicity was found in TRB CDR3s of CXCR3-positive naive cells than of CXCR3-negative naive cells.

UMI-labeled 5' RACE yielded the TRB cDNA libraries. TCRdb re-called the 5' RACE reads and gives one entry per CDR3 protein, without DNA. This sample's table has about 89,000 distinct CDR3 sequences. No cognate antigen is known for these TCRs. The sample was naive CXCR3+ CD8+ T cells from blood. The subset is: CD45RO-CCR7+CD27+CD95- naive CD8+ T cells expressing CXCR3 (TNR3+). All receptors come from a human donor in good health. Some clones in this sample may be carry-over from other donors' samples.

The gene calls are TRBV7-9 and TRBJ2-5; TCRdb designates TRBD1, a call that cannot be tested without DNA. The CDR3 is 14 residues long. CDR1 is SEHNR and CDR2 is FQNEAQ in the germline V gene (reference sequence). This CDR3 reads CASSLLQGLETQYF. Filled out from reference TRBV7-9 and TRBJ2-5, the complete variable domain reads DTGVSQNPRHKITKRGQNVTFRCDPISEHNRLYWYRQTLGQGPEFLTYFQNEAQLEKSRLLSDRFSAERPKGSFSTLEIQRTEQGDSAMYLCASSLLQGLETQYFGPGTRLLVL.

This chain joins TRBV7-3 and TRBJ2-1; without DNA, the TCRdb call of TRBD2 cannot be checked. In germline, CDR1 is SGHTA, CDR2 FQGTGA. This CDR3 is 13 amino acids long. CDR3 amino acids: CASRPTAGGEQFF.

This chain joins TRBV14 and TRBJ2-7; TCRdb's D gene call, TRBD1, goes unchecked for lack of DNA. This CDR3 spans 17 amino acids. The germline V gene has CDR1 SGHDN and CDR2 FVKESK. The chain's CDR3 is CASSQAFEGNRIYEQYF.

This chain links TRBV7-2 with TRBJ1-2; TCRdb reports TRBD1, a call that lacks DNA to check it against. The CDR3 is made up of 15 amino acids. Germline V lookup: CDR1 SGHTA, CDR2 FQGNSA. The CDR3 spells CASSLSQGNGYGYTF.

The chain has TRBV7-3 and TRBJ2-1; TCRdb calls TRBD1, which cannot be checked without DNA. The germline V gene has CDR1 SGHTA and CDR2 FQGTGA. The CDR3 extends over 16 amino acids. CDR3: CASSHRGGDSYNEQFF.

V usage is TRBV6-2 or TRBV6-3 and J usage is TRBJ1-6; lacking DNA, the TRBD1 call made by TCRdb goes unchecked. Germline loops: CDR1 MNHEY, CDR2 SVGEGT. The length of the CDR3 is 16 residues. This CDR3 reads CASSYPAQGYNSPLHF.

The rearrangement joins TRBV28 to TRBJ2-2; there is no DNA to check the TCRdb D call of TRBD2. This CDR3 is built from 15 residues. CDR1 is MDHEN, CDR2 SYDVKM, per germline. The CDR3 sequence is CASSSRGLAAGELFF.

CDR3 protein: CASSLDRGRGNTGELFF. The rearrangement links TRBV11-3 to TRBJ2-2; TCRdb names TRBD2, which stays unverified in the absence of DNA. The CDR3 loop spans 17 amino acids. CDR1 and CDR2 (germline): SGHNT, YENEEA.

The V call is TRBV6-2 or TRBV6-3, the J call TRBJ2-1; as DNA is missing, the TRBD2 call by TCRdb cannot be tested. Germline V lookup: CDR1 MNHEY, CDR2 SVGEGT. The CDR3 is 14 amino acids. CDR3 in amino acids: CASSGDSSYNEQFF.

The rearrangement links TRBV7-2 to TRBJ2-3; no DNA is available, so the TRBD1 call from TCRdb remains unchecked. Germline CDR1 and CDR2: SGHTA and FQGNSA. The CDR3 length is 14 residues. Here the CDR3 reads CASSQDWVTDTQYF. The whole variable domain, remainder taken from reference TRBV7-2 and TRBJ2-3, is GAGVSQSPSNKVTEKGKDVELRCDPISGHTALYWYRQSLGQGLEFLIYFQGNSAPDKSGLPSDRFSAERTGGSVSTLTIQRTQQEDSAVYLCASSQDWVTDTQYFGPGTRLTVL.

This chain connects TRBV2 to TRBJ1-4. The CDR3 is made up of 15 amino acids. Germline lookup yields CDR1 SNHLY and CDR2 FYNNEI. Here the CDR3 reads CASSEPGRENEKLFF.

The gene calls are TRBV6-2 or TRBV6-3 and TRBJ2-1; the TCRdb call, TRBD2, lacks DNA for checking. Germline CDR1 is MNHEY and CDR2 is SVGEGT. The CDR3 covers 15 residues. CDR3 protein: CASSPLGLAGYEQFF.

This chain connects TRBV12-3 or TRBV12-4 to TRBJ2-7; with no DNA, the TCRdb D assignment of TRBD2 cannot be verified. The CDR3 has 13 amino acids. The CDR3 here is CASSPPAGYEQYF.

V usage is TRBV18 and J usage is TRBJ2-7; with no DNA, the TCRdb D assignment of TRBD1 cannot be verified. Germline CDR1 KGHSH, CDR2 LQKENI. CDR3 size: 16 residues. The CDR3 reads CASSPLPSGASYEQYF.

The V call is TRBV12-5, the J call TRBJ1-6; TCRdb lists TRBD1, though no DNA is available to test this call. This CDR3 region has 19 residues. CDR1 is LGHNT and CDR2 is FRNRAP in the germline V gene. The CDR3 region is CASGLVTGTGSSYNSPLHF.

This chain connects TRBV20-1 to TRBJ2-2; TCRdb gives TRBD2 as the D gene, but with no DNA this cannot be confirmed. The CDR3 sequence is 17 residues long. In germline, CDR1 is DFQATT, CDR2 SNEGSKA (reference sequence). The CDR3 spells CSARVVGAYANTGELFF.

V gene TRBV6-5 combines with J gene TRBJ2-5; TCRdb calls TRBD1, which cannot be checked without DNA. This CDR3 spans 13 amino acids. Per the germline V gene, CDR1 is MNHEY and CDR2 is SVGAGI. CDR3 residues: CASVGAYGETQYF.

V gene TRBV7-2 combines with J gene TRBJ2-5; TCRdb's assignment of TRBD1 cannot be checked, as there is no DNA. Germline V CDR1 and CDR2: SGHTA, FQGNSA. CDR3 size: 18 residues. The CDR3 is CASSLVSGGQGVQETQYF.

This chain links TRBV5-1 with TRBJ2-4; as DNA is missing, the TRBD2 call by TCRdb cannot be tested. Germline CDR1 and CDR2: SGHRS and YFSETQ. The CDR3 contains 17 residues. The CDR3 here is CASSPDASGGFGNIQYF. Full variable domain (remainder filled in from reference TRBV5-1 and TRBJ2-4): KAGVTQTPRYLIKTRGQQVTLSCSPISGHRSVSWYQQTPGQGLQFLFEYFSETQRNKGNFPGRFSGRQFSNSRSEMNVSTLELGDSALYLCASSPDASGGFGNIQYFGAGTRLSVL.

This chain links TRBV29-1 with TRBJ2-2. Germline CDR1 and CDR2: SQVTM and ANQGSEA. The CDR3 extends over 12 amino acids. The CDR3 spells CSVSMGTGELFF.